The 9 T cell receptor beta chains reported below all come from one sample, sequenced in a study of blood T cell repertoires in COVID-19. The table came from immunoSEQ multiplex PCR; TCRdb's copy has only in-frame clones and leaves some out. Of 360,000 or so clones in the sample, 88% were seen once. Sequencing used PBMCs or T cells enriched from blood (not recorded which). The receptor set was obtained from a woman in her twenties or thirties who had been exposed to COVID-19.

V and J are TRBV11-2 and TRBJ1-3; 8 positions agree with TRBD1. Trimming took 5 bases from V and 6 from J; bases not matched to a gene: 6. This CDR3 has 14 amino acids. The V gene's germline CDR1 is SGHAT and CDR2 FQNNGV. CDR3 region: CASSPPTGANTIYF. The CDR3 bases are TGTGCCAGCAGCCCCCCGACAGGGGCAAACACCATATATTTT.

The DNA of the CDR3 is TGTGCCACCAGCAGAGTGGGGCCAGATACGCAGTATTTT. Amino acid sequence: CATSRVGPDTQYF. J is TRBJ2-3 and V is TRBV15; TRBD1 is a possible D gene (5 bases). This CDR3 is built from 13 residues. V lost 1 base and J 4 bases, leaving 6 bases between the germline ends. The V gene's germline CDR1 is LNHNV and CDR2 YYDKDF (reference sequence).

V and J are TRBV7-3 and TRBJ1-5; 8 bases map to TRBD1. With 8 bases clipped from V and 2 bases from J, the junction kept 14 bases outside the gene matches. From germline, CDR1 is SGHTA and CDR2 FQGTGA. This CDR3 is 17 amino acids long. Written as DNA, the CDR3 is TGTGCCAGCTCTGCGCTGAAACCGGGACAGGGCAATCAGCCCCAGCATTTT. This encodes CASSALKPGQGNQPQHF.

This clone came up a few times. The CDR3 DNA follows: TGTGCCAGCAGCTCACACTCGGGGGTCGATACGCAGTATTTT. This codes for CASSSHSGVDTQYF. The J gene is TRBJ2-3, the V gene TRBV11-3, with D tentatively TRBD2 (6 bases). The CDR3 loop spans 14 amino acids. V lost 4 bases to trimming and J lost 6 bases, with 14 bases between them. Germline assignment: CDR1 SGHNT and CDR2 YENEEA.

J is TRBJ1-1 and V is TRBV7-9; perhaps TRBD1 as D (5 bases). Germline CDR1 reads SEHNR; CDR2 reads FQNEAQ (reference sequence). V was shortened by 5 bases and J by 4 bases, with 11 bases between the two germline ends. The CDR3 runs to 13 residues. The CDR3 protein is CASSPSGGTEAFF. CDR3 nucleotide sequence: TGTGCCAGCAGCCCCTCCGGGGGCACTGAAGCTTTCTTT.

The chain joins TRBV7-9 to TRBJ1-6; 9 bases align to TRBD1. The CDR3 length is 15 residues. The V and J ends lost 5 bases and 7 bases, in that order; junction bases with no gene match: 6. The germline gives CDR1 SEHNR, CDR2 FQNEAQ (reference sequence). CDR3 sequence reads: CASSARGQGNSPLHF. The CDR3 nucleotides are TGTGCCAGCAGCGCCCGGGGACAGGGAAATTCACCCCTCCACTTT.

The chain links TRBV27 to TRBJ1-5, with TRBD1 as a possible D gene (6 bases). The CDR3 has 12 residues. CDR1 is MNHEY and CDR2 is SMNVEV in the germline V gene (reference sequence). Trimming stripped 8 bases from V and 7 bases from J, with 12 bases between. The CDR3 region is CASATGTQPQHF. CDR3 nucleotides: TGTGCCAGCGCAACAGGGACCCAGCCCCAGCATTTT.

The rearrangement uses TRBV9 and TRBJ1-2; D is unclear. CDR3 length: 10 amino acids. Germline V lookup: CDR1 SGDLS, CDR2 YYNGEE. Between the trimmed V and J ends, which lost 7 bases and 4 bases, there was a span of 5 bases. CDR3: CASGSYGYTF. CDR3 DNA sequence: TGTGCCAGCGGGAGCTATGGCTACACCTTC.

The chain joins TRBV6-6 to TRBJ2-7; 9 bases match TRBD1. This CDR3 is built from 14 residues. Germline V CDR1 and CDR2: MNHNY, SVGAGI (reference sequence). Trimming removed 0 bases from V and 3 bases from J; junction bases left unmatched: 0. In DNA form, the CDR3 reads TGTGCCAGCAGTTACTCGGACAGGGGCTACGAGCAGTACTTC. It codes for CASSYSDRGYEQYF.